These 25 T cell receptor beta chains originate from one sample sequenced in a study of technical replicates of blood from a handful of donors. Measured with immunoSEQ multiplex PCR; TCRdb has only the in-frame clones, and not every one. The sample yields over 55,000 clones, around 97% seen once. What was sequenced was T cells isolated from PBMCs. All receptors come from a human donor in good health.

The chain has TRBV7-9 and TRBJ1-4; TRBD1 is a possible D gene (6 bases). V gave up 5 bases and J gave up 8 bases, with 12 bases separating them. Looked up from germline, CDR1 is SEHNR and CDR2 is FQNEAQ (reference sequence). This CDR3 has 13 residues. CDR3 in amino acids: CASSRGHQEKLFF. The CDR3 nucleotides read TGTGCCAGCAGCCGGGGACATCAGGAAAAACTGTTTTTT.

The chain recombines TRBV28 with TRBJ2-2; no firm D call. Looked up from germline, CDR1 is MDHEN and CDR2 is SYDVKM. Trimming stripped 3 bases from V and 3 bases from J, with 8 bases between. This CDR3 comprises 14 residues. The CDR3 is CASSFLSDTGELFF. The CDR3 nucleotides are TGTGCCAGCAGTTTCCTTAGTGACACCGGGGAGCTGTTTTTT.

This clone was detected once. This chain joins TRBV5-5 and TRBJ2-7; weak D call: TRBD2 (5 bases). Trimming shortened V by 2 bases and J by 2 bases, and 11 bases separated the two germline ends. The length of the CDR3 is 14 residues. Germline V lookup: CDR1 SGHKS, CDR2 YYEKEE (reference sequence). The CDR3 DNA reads TGTGCCAGCAGCTTAGGTACCGGGGCCTACGAGCAGTACTTC. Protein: CASSLGTGAYEQYF.

The CDR3 here is CASSPWGLLETQYF. The CDR3 DNA reads as TGTGCCAGCAGCCCGTGGGGGCTCTTGGAGACCCAGTACTTC. This rearrangement joins TRBV6-5 to TRBJ2-5; D possibly corresponds to TRBD1 (6 bases). The germline V gene encodes CDR1 MNHEY and CDR2 SVGAGI. This CDR3 has 14 amino acids. V dropped 6 bases and J dropped 5 bases, with 16 bases sitting between them.

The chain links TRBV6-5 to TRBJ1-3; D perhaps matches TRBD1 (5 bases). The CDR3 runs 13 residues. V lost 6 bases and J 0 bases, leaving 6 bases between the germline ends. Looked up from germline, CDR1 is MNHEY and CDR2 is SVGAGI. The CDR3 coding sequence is TGTGCCAGCAGCACAGGCTCTGGAAACACCATATATTTT. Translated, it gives CASSTGSGNTIYF.

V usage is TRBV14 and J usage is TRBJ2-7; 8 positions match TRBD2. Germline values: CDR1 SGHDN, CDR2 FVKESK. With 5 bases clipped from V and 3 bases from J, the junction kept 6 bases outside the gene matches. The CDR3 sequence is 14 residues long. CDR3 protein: CASSDGLADYEQYF. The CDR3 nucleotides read TGTGCCAGCAGCGACGGACTAGCAGACTACGAGCAGTACTTC.

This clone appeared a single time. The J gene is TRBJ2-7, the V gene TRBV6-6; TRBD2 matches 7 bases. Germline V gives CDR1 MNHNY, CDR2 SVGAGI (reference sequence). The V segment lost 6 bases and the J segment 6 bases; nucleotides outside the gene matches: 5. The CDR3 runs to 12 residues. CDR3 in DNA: TGTGCCAGCAGCCTACGCGGGGGCGAGCAGTACTTC. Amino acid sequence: CASSLRGGEQYF.

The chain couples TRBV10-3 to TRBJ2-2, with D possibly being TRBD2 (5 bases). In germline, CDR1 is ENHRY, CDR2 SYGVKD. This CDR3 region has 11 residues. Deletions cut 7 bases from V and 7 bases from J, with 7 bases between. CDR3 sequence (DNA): TGTGCCATCACAGCGGACGGGGAGCTGTTTTTT. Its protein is CAITADGELFF.

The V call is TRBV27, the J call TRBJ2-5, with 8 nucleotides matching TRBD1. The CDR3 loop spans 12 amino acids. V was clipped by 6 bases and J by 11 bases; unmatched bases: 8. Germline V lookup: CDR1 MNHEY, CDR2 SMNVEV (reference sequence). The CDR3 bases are TGTGCCAGCAGCCGGACAGGGCGCCGGCAGTACTTC. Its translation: CASSRTGRRQYF.

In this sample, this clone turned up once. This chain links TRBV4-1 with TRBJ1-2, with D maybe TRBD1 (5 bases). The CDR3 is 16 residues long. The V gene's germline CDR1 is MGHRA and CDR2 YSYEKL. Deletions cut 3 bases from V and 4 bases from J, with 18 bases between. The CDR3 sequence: CASSHGNGQRGYGYTF. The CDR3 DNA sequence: TGCGCCAGCAGCCACGGTAATGGACAAAGGGGCTATGGCTACACCTTC.

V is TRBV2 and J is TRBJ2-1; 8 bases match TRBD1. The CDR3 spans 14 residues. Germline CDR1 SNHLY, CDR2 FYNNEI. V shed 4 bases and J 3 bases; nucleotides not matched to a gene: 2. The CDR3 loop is CASSGGQGYNEQFF. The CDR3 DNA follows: TGTGCCAGCAGTGGTGGACAGGGCTACAATGAGCAGTTCTTC.

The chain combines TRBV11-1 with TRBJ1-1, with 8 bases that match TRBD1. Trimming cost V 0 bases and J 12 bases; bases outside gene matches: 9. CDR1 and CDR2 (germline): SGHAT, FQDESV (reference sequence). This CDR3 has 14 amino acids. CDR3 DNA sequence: TGTGCCAGCAGCTTAGCGCTGACAGGGGAGAGAACTTTCTTT. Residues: CASSLALTGERTFF. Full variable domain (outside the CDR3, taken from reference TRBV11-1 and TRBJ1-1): EAEVAQSPRYKITEKSQAVAFWCDPISGHATLYWYRQILGQGPELLVQFQDESVVDDSQLPKDRFSAERLKGVDSTLKIQPAELGDSAMYLCASSLALTGERTFFGQGTRLTVV.

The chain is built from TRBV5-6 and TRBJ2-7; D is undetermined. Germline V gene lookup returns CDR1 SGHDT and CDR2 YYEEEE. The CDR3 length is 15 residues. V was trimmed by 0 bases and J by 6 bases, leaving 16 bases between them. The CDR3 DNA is TGTGCCAGCAGCTTGGGCAGGTTCTCTCTGGGCGAGCAGTACTTC. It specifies CASSLGRFSLGEQYF.

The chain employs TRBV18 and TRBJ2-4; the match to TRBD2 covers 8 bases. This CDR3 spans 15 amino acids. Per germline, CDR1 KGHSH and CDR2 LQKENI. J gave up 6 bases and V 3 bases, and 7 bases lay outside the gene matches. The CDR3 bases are TGTGCCAGCTCACCGGCGGGGGGCACGGGAAACATTCAGTACTTC. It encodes CASSPAGGTGNIQYF.

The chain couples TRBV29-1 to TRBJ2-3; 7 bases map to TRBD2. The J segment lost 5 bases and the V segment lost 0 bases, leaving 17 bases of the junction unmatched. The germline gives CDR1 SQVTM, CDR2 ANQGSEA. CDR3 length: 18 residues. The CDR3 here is CSVEDGFRSGTTRDTQYF. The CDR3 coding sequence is TGCAGCGTTGAAGATGGGTTCCGAAGCGGGACTACCCGAGATACGCAGTATTTT.

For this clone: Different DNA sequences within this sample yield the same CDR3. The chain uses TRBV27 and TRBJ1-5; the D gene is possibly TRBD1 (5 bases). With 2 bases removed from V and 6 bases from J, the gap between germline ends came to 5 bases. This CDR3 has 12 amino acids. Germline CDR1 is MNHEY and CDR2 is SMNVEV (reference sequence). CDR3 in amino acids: CASSLRGQPQHF. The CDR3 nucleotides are TGTGCCAGCAGTTTAAGGGGTCAGCCCCAGCATTTT.

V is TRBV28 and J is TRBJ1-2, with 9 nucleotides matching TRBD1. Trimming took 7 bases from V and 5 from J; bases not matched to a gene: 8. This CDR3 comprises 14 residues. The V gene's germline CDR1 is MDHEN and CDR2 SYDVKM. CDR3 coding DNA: TGTGCCAGCAAATCCGGACAGGGGCCTTATGGCTACACCTTC. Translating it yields CASKSGQGPYGYTF.

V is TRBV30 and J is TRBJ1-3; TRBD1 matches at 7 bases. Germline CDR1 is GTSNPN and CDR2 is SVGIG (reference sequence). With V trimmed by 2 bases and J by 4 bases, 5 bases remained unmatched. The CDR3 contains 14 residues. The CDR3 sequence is CAWSWTGIGNTIYF. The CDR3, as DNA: TGTGCCTGGAGTTGGACAGGTATAGGAAACACCATATATTTT.

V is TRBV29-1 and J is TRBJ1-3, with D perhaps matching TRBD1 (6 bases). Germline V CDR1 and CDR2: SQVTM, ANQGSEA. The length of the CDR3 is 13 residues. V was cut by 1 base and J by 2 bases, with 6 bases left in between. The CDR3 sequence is CSVEGQAGNTIYF. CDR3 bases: TGCAGCGTTGAAGGACAGGCTGGAAACACCATATATTTT.

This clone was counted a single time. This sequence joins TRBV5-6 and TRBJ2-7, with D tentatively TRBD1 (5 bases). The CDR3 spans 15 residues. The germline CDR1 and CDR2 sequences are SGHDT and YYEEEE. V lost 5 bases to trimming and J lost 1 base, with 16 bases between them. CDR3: CASRNSGALSYEQYF. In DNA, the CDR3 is TGTGCCAGCAGAAACTCTGGGGCCCTTTCCTACGAGCAGTACTTC.

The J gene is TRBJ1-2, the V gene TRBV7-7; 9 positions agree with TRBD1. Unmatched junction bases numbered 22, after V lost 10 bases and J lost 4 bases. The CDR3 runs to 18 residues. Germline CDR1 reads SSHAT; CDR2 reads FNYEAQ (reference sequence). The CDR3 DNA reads TGTGCCACCACCCCCCTGGGACAGGGTGGGTATGGGCGCTATGGCTACACCTTC. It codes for CATTPLGQGGYGRYGYTF.

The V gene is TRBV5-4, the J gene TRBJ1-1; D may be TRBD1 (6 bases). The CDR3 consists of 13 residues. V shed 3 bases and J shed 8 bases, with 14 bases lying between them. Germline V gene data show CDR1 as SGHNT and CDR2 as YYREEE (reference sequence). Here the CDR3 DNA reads TGTGCCAGCAGCTCATCCACCGGGACAGAAGCTTTCTTT. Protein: CASSSSTGTEAFF.

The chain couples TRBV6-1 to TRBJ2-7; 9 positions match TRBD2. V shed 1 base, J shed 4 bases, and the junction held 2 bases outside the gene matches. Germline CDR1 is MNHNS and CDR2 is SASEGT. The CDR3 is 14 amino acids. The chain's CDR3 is CASSEGTSGYEQYF. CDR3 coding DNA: TGTGCCAGCAGTGAAGGTACTAGCGGGTACGAGCAGTACTTC.

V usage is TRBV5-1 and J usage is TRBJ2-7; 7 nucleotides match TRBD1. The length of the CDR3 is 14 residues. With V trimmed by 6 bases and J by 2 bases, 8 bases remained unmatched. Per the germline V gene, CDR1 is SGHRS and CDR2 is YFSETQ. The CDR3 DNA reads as TGCGCCAGCACATTAGGGGACAGTACCTACGAGCAGTACTTC. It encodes CASTLGDSTYEQYF.

CDR3 DNA: TGTGCCAGCAGTTCGTACAATGAGCAGTTCTTC. It specifies CASSSYNEQFF. This chain uses TRBV28 with TRBJ2-1; unclear D gene. CDR1 MDHEN and CDR2 SYDVKM come from the germline V gene. V gave up 4 bases and J gave up 4 bases, with 2 bases separating them. The CDR3 sequence is 11 residues long.